This T cell receptor beta chain was recovered during a study of cytomegalovirus exposure and HLA in healthy donors. Trimming took off 4 bases at V and 1 base at J, with 13 bases between the two ends. Germline V gives CDR1 SGHDN, CDR2 FVKESK. CDR3 length equals 15 residues. A note on this clone: Its antigen is unknown.

The PCR employed 60 Vbeta primers together with 13 Jbeta primers. Some clones are missing from TCRdb's copy, which holds only in-frame ones; the method was immunoSEQ multiplex PCR. The data contain about 92,000 clones, about 69% of them singletons. Study-wide results and limits: Some public TCRs appeared in many individuals, while most sequences were rare. Published work reported that the classifier diagnosed cytomegalovirus status with high specificity and sensitivity. Prior analysis indicated that the majority of TCR beta V segments exhibited productivity approximately 87% or approximately 30% of the time.

Source material: PBMCs. The gene calls are TRBV14 and TRBJ1-1, with D perhaps matching TRBD1 (6 bases). The receptor's source is a woman aged 18-29 years in good health and CMV-seropositive. CDR3 in amino acids: CASSRMGGRNTEAFF. The CDR3 coding sequence is TGTGCCAGCAGCCGGATGGGGGGGCGGAACACTGAAGCTTTCTTT.